This T cell receptor beta chain comes out of a study of T cells in Graves' hyperthyroidism and ophthalmopathy. Study context: Upon initial diagnosis and before any treatment, peripheral blood was collected.

Diagnosis of hyperthyroidism was new in patients aged 18 to 65, and its duration was under 2 months. Exclusion of a patient resulted from uncontrolled infection, other autoimmune disease, pregnancy or lactation. From 8.5 to 10 ml of fresh peripheral blood, PBMCs were isolated. Template material for amplifying TCR beta CDR3 regions consisted of RNA transcripts. Researchers ran a first-round RT-PCR on the TCR CDR3 using the HTBI primer set. TCRdb re-called the multiplex PCR reads through MiXCR, storing one row per CDR3 protein. The table includes 700,000 to 850,000 distinct CDR3 sequences, approximately 40% detected once. This clonotype showed up many times. The material sequenced was blood. The clonotype comes from a woman in her thirties or forties with Graves' hyperthyroidism.

The CDR3 sequence is CASSRDLAEAFF. CDR3 in DNA: TGTGCCAGCAGCCGGGACCTTGCTGAAGCTTTCTTT. The chain carries TRBV5-4 and TRBJ1-1, with D possibly being TRBD1 (5 bases). The CDR3 consists of 12 residues. From germline, CDR1 is SGHNT and CDR2 YYREEE (reference sequence). V gave up 4 bases and J gave up 6 bases, with 10 bases separating them.